The present entry profiles one T cell receptor (beta chain) with its context. Its specificity is not known. The data are from a study of cytomegalovirus exposure and HLA in healthy donors. Study as a whole: Caucasian-associated ancestry cluster membership applied to about four fifths of around 400 genotyped donors.

General study findings and limits: Reported findings show TCR beta sequences accurately forecast HLA-A and HLA-B alleles in most subjects.

The PCR contained 60 Vbeta and 13 Jbeta primers. Using immunoSEQ multiplex PCR, the repertoire was profiled, and TCRdb retains in-frame clones only, with some absent. Across just under 80,000 clones, the top ten clones capture around 4% of the sample. The clonotype comes from a man aged 18 to 30 in good health and CMV-seropositive. Specimen: PBMCs.

The CDR3 sequence is CASSSPSGTGRGNEKLFF. The CDR3 DNA follows: TGTGCCAGCAGCTCCCCCTCCGGGACAGGGAGGGGGAATGAAAAACTGTTTTTT. The chain links TRBV2 to TRBJ1-4, with 9 bases aligning to TRBD1. V trimming: 6 bases; J trimming: 5 bases; junction bases outside the gene matches: 16. CDR1 SNHLY and CDR2 FYNNEI come from the germline V gene. The length of the CDR3 is 18 residues. Full variable domain (rest looked up from reference TRBV2 and TRBJ1-4): EPEVTQTPSHQVTQMGQEVILRCVPISNHLYFYWYRQILGQKVEFLVSFYNNEISEKSEIFDDQFSVERPDGSNFTLKIRSTKLEDSAMYFCASSSPSGTGRGNEKLFFGSGTQLSVL.